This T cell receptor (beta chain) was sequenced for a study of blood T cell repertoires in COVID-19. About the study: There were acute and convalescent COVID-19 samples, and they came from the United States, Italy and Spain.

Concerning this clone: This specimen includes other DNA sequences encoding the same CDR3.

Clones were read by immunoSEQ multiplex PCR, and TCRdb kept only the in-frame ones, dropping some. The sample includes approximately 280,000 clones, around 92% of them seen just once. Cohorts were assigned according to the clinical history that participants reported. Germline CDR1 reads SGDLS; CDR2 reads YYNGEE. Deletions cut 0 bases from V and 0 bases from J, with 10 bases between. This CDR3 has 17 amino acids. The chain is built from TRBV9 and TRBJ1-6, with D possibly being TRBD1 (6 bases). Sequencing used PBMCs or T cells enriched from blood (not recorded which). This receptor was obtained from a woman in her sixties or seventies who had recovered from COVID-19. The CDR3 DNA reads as TGTGCCAGCAGCGTAGGGCAGGGGCGCTCCTATAATTCACCCCTCCACTTT. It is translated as CASSVGQGRSYNSPLHF.